A selection of T cell receptor beta chains follows, all from one sample in a study of cytomegalovirus exposure and HLA in healthy donors. The protocol was immunoSEQ multiplex PCR, while the TCRdb copy is restricted to in-frame clones and leaves out a portion. The profile covers under 250,000 clones, with over 70% appearing a single time and 0.71% taken by the ten largest. The specimen was PBMCs. These receptors all come from a boy under 10 years old in good health and CMV-seronegative. Both conserved end residues are part of each CDR3. D genes are given only for firm matches. For some rows the clone size is stated as once, few or many, or as a class when expanded; others skip it.

TRBJ2-7	TRBV6-1	NA	NA	TGTGCCATAGAGAAGTCCTACGAGCAGTACTTC	CAIEKSYEQYF
TRBJ2-7	TRBV30	NA	NA	TGTGCCTGGAGTCCCGGGTCTAAATCCTACGAGCAGTACTTC	CAWSPGSKSYEQYF
TRBJ1-1	TRBV20-1	NA	NA	TGCAGTGCGGAGCGCGGCTGTGAAGCTTTCTTT	CSAERGCEAFF
TRBJ2-2	TRBV6-1	TRBD1	few	TGTGCCAGCAGTACGGACAGGGGGCTATCCGGGGAGCTGTTTTTT	CASSTDRGLSGELFF
TRBJ1-2	TRBV30	NA	once	TGTGCCTGGACCAGCAGGGACATAGCCTATGGCTACACCTTC	CAWTSRDIAYGYTF
TRBJ2-7	TRBV27	TRBD2	NA	TGTGCCAGCAGTTTACGCCCGGAACTAGCGGGTATTTCCTACGAGCAGTACTTC	CASSLRPELAGISYEQYF
TRBJ2-1	TRBV19	NA	NA	TGTGCCAGTACCACAGGGTTAGGGTATGAGCAGTTCTTC	CASTTGLGYEQFF
TRBJ2-2	TRBV4-2	NA	few	TGTGCCAGCAGCCAAGAGAAACTGTCCGCCGGGGAGCTGTTTTTT	CASSQEKLSAGELFF
TRBJ1-2	TRBV19	NA	NA	TGTGCCAGTAGTCACCAAAGCCTCTATGGCTACACCTTC	CASSHQSLYGYTF
TRBJ2-7	TRBV19	NA	NA	TGTGCCAGTAGCCCCTCGGGGGCAGGGGGGTACGAGCAGTACTTC	CASSPSGAGGYEQYF
TRBJ2-6	TRBV19	TRBD2	NA	TGTGCCAGTAGTATCCCAGCGGGAGATTTTGTGTATGGGGCCAACGTCCTGACTTTC	CASSIPAGDFVYGANVLTF
TRBJ2-1	TRBV30	TRBD2	NA	TGTGCCTGGACTAGCGGAAGCTCCTACAATGAGCAGTTCTTC	CAWTSGSSYNEQFF